Shown below are 2 T cell receptor beta chains from a single sample sequenced in a study of T cell repertoires in chronic hepatitis B. Libraries were prepared by immunoSEQ multiplex PCR; TCRdb keeps only in-frame clonotypes and omits some of them. The repertoire holds 200 to 250 clones, with roughly 80% as singletons. Input material: HBV core (core169) epitope-specific CD8+ T cells from PBMCs. The receptor set was obtained from a human donor with chronic hepatitis B virus infection.

The chain uses TRBV4-1 and TRBJ1-2, with 10 bases aligning to TRBD1. Trimming cost V 5 bases and J 7 bases; bases outside gene matches: 13. This CDR3 region has 16 residues. Germline V gene sequence: CDR1 MGHRA, CDR2 YSYEKL. CDR3 region: CASSFKSTGQGIGYTF. CDR3 DNA: TGCGCCAGCAGCTTCAAGAGTACGGGACAGGGGATTGGCTACACCTTC.

The chain links TRBV27 to TRBJ2-5, with D possibly TRBD1 on 6 matching bases. Germline V gene lookup returns CDR1 MNHEY and CDR2 SMNVEV (reference sequence). The CDR3 is made up of 14 amino acids. Between the trimmed V and J ends, which lost 1 base and 3 bases, there was a span of 9 bases. Here the CDR3 reads CASSLYTGKETQYF. DNA of the CDR3: TGTGCCAGCAGTTTATATACAGGGAAAGAGACCCAGTACTTC.